This T cell receptor beta chain was found in a study of CD8 T cells in Susac syndrome. Findings and limits, study-wide: It was acknowledged in the study that its TCR sequencing and HLA analysis involved a relatively small number of individuals.

Sequencing of TCR beta, carried out with a high-throughput approach, was applied to CD8+ and CD4+ T cells from the blood. Controls were drawn from healthy donors and were matched for age and sex. The CDR3 has 14 amino acids. The V and J ends lost 7 bases and 7 bases respectively, with 19 bases between them. Germline V CDR1 and CDR2: LGHNA, YNFKEQ. RNA in amounts of about 0.5 to 1 ug was reverse transcribed with random hexamers. The CDR3 of TCR beta was amplified by immunoSEQ multiplex PCR across 54 Vbeta and 13 Jbeta. TCRdb called the immunoSEQ multiplex PCR reads again in MiXCR, with one record for every CDR3 protein. The profile shows 160,000 or so distinct CDR3 sequences, just over 90% of them singletons. For this clonotype: Its antigen remains unidentified.

The receptor was derived from a human donor in good health. The sequenced sample was CD4+ T cells from PBMCs. V and J are TRBV4-2 and TRBJ1-1, with D perhaps TRBD1 (5 bases). Here the CDR3 reads CASTRSEGWGEAFF. The CDR3 nucleotides are TGTGCCAGCACCCGTTCGGAGGGGTGGGGTGAAGCTTTCTTT.